The 30 T cell receptor beta chains presented below share a single source sample, sequenced in a study of blood T cell repertoires in COVID-19. The repertoire was sequenced with immunoSEQ multiplex PCR; TCRdb's copy has only in-frame clones and lacks some. The data show approximately 85,000 clones, about 82% seen once. The sample was peripheral blood. These receptors originate from a woman aged 70 to 79 with active or convalescent COVID-19.

The chain couples TRBV28 to TRBJ1-5, with a weak D call TRBD1 (5 bases). The germline CDR1 and CDR2 sequences are MDHEN and SYDVKM. The CDR3 is made up of 14 amino acids. Trimming stripped 6 bases from V and 0 bases from J, with 9 bases between. This chain's CDR3 is CASRSGGSNQPQHF. CDR3 nucleotides: TGTGCCAGCAGATCCGGGGGTAGCAATCAGCCCCAGCATTTT.

This clone occurred a few times. The V and J genes are TRBV4-1 and TRBJ2-7; D perhaps matches TRBD1 (6 bases). V was pared by 2 bases and J by 3 bases, with 14 bases between. The CDR3 extends over 15 amino acids. In germline, CDR1 is MGHRA, CDR2 YSYEKL. CDR3 residues: CASSQSLDRDYEQYF. The CDR3 DNA sequence: TGCGCCAGCAGCCAATCACTGGACAGAGACTACGAGCAGTACTTC.

The rearrangement links TRBV2 to TRBJ1-1; possibly TRBD1 for D (6 bases). CDR3 size: 14 residues. Deletions cut 8 bases from V and 2 bases from J, with 15 bases between. Germline V gene data show CDR1 as SNHLY and CDR2 as FYNNEI. CDR3 nucleotide sequence: TGTGCCAGCGCCCTTCGCAGGGGAAACACTGAAGCTTTCTTT. As protein: CASALRRGNTEAFF.

The chain has TRBV3-1 (or the pseudogene TRBV3-2) and TRBJ1-6; TRBD1 might be the D (6 bases). The CDR3 has 13 residues. Trimming pared 2 bases from V and 11 bases from J, leaving 10 bases between. Germline CDR1 and CDR2: LGHDT and YNNKEL (reference sequence). The CDR3 is CASSQRGLTPLHF. CDR3 coding DNA: TGTGCCAGCAGCCAAAGGGGGTTGACACCCCTCCACTTT.

V and J are TRBV9 and TRBJ1-1, with 8 bases aligning to TRBD1. CDR3 length equals 15 residues. Germline V gene data show CDR1 as SGDLS and CDR2 as YYNGEE. With 4 bases clipped from V and 1 base from J, the junction kept 6 bases outside the gene matches. DNA for the CDR3: TGTGCCAGCAGCTTCAGGACAGGGTCGAACACTGAAGCTTTCTTT. Protein: CASSFRTGSNTEAFF.

The chain employs TRBV24-1 and TRBJ1-1; tentatively, D is TRBD1 (5 bases). The V end lost 2 bases, the J end lost 1 base, and 10 bases lay between the germline ends. Per germline, CDR1 KGHDR and CDR2 SFDVKD. This CDR3 is 15 amino acids long. This CDR3 is CATSDSTQGNTEAFF. CDR3 DNA: TGTGCCACCAGTGATTCAACGCAGGGGAACACTGAAGCTTTCTTT.

The chain is built from TRBV24-1 and TRBJ2-5; 7 nucleotides match TRBD2. The trim removed 4 bases at V and 5 bases at J, leaving 0 bases unmatched. The CDR3 totals 12 residues. Germline assignment: CDR1 KGHDR and CDR2 SFDVKD. The CDR3 is CATSERGETQYF. CDR3 in DNA: TGTGCCACCAGTGAGCGGGGGGAGACCCAGTACTTC.

This clone appeared a single time. The rearrangement uses TRBV28 and TRBJ2-5, with 14 bases identical to TRBD2. CDR1 is MDHEN and CDR2 is SYDVKM in the germline V gene. This CDR3 is built from 16 residues. V lost 6 bases and J lost 5; bases outside the gene matches: 8. For the CDR3, the DNA is TGTGCCAGCAGCCGTAGGACTAGCGGGGGGCAGGAGACCCAGTACTTC. Amino acids: CASSRRTSGGQETQYF. The full variable domain, completed using reference TRBV28 and TRBJ2-5, is DVKVTQSSRYLVKRTGEKVFLECVQDMDHENMFWYRQDPGLGLRLIYFSYDVKMKEKGDIPEGYSVSREKKERFSLILESASTNQTSMYLCASSRRTSGGQETQYFGPGTRLLVL.

The chain is built from TRBV6-5 and TRBJ1-2, with 8 positions matching TRBD1. This CDR3 spans 13 amino acids. Germline V gene data show CDR1 as MNHEY and CDR2 as SVGAGI. Trimming at V came to 7 bases and at J to 5 bases, leaving 6 bases not matched to a gene. CDR3 sequence (DNA): TGTGCCAGCACCCAGGACAGGGTATATGGCTACACCTTC. Its translation: CASTQDRVYGYTF.

This chain links TRBV2 with TRBJ2-7; D perhaps matches TRBD2 (6 bases). The CDR3 is made up of 16 amino acids. Trimming cost V 2 bases and J 2 bases, with 16 bases left between them. Germline V lookup: CDR1 SNHLY, CDR2 FYNNEI. In DNA form, the CDR3 reads TGTGCCAGCAGTGAACCGCGGGGCAGTATAACCTACGAGCAGTACTTC. This gives the protein CASSEPRGSITYEQYF.

The V and J genes are TRBV5-1 and TRBJ2-7, with TRBD2 matching over 10 bases. The germline gives CDR1 SGHRS, CDR2 YFSETQ. The CDR3 is made up of 17 amino acids. After removal of 0 bases from V and 6 bases from J, the junction contained 12 bases not matched to a gene. The DNA for the CDR3 is TGCGCCAGCAGCTTGGCCAGCGGGGGGGCCATAGGTTTCGAGCAGTACTTC. Its protein product is CASSLASGGAIGFEQYF. Supplemented by reference TRBV5-1 and TRBJ2-7, the full variable domain reads KAGVTQTPRYLIKTRGQQVTLSCSPISGHRSVSWYQQTPGQGLQFLFEYFSETQRNKGNFPGRFSGRQFSNSRSEMNVSTLELGDSALYLCASSLASGGAIGFEQYFGPGTRLTVT.

This chain links TRBV5-1 with TRBJ2-2; 7 nucleotides line up with TRBD1. CDR3 length: 15 residues. J lost 5 bases, V lost 0 bases, and 4 bases had no gene match. From germline, CDR1 is SGHRS and CDR2 YFSETQ. The CDR3 spells CASSLVTGNTGELFF. In DNA, the CDR3 is TGCGCCAGCAGCTTGGTGACAGGGAATACCGGGGAGCTGTTTTTT.

V usage is TRBV28 and J usage is TRBJ1-2, with a tentative D call TRBD1 (5 bases). This CDR3 has 15 amino acids. The germline CDR1 and CDR2 sequences are MDHEN and SYDVKM. With 3 bases removed from V and 2 bases from J, the gap between germline ends came to 13 bases. The CDR3 sequence is CASSFSWGVNYGYTF. Written as DNA, the CDR3 is TGTGCCAGCAGTTTTAGTTGGGGGGTCAACTATGGCTACACCTTC.

The CDR3 protein is CASSSGGPNTYEQYF. CDR3 nucleotides: TGTGCCAGCAGCTCGGGGGGGCCGAATACCTACGAGCAGTACTTC. V and J are TRBV7-2 and TRBJ2-7; TRBD2 matches 8 bases. With V trimmed by 4 bases and J by 2 bases, 7 bases remained unmatched. CDR3 length: 15 residues. Germline CDR1 is SGHTA and CDR2 is FQGNSA.

With regard to this clone: Within the sample, other DNA sequences also encode this same CDR3. V gene TRBV5-5 combines with J gene TRBJ2-7; 7 bases fit TRBD2. With 0 bases clipped from V and 1 base from J, the junction kept 4 bases outside the gene matches. This CDR3 has 15 residues. Germline V gives CDR1 SGHKS, CDR2 YYEKEE (reference sequence). The CDR3: CASSLVTGGSYEQYF. Here the CDR3 DNA reads TGTGCCAGCAGCTTGGTGACGGGGGGATCCTACGAGCAGTACTTC.

V usage is TRBV6-5 and J usage is TRBJ1-3; a weak D match, TRBD1 (6 bases). This CDR3 region has 13 residues. V was cut by 5 bases and J by 9 bases, with 14 bases left in between. CDR1 is MNHEY and CDR2 is SVGAGI in the germline V gene. The CDR3 region has the DNA TGTGCCAGCAGTACAGCGGGGGCCCCCACCATATATTTT. Protein: CASSTAGAPTIYF.

J is TRBJ2-2 and V is TRBV7-2; 7 bases fit TRBD1. The CDR3 is 18 residues long. Germline loops: CDR1 SGHTA, CDR2 FQGNSA. After removal of 6 bases from V and 6 bases from J, the junction contained 19 bases not matched to a gene. The CDR3 DNA reads TGTGCCAGCAGGGCTAGAGGCCGCCAGGGCAGGGGGTCCGGGGAGCTGTTTTTT. Protein product: CASRARGRQGRGSGELFF.

This chain uses TRBV6-6 with TRBJ2-7; D is possibly TRBD1 (6 bases). Germline V lookup: CDR1 MNHNY, CDR2 SVGAGI (reference sequence). The ends were cut back, 10 bases at V and 3 bases at J, with 16 bases in the middle. CDR3 length equals 13 residues. CDR3 sequence: CATRTETFYEQYF. CDR3 DNA sequence: TGTGCCACCCGGACAGAAACCTTCTACGAGCAGTACTTC.

V and J are TRBV24-1 and TRBJ2-3; 14 nucleotides align to TRBD2. After removal of 3 bases from V and 2 bases from J, the junction contained 6 bases not matched to a gene. CDR3 length: 18 residues. The germline gives CDR1 KGHDR, CDR2 SFDVKD. The chain's CDR3 is CATSDPSGLAGATDTQYF. The CDR3 coding sequence is TGTGCCACCAGTGATCCCTCGGGACTAGCGGGGGCCACAGATACGCAGTATTTT.

The CDR3 DNA is TGTGCCAGCAGTGGATCTAGCGGGGGGGCCTACAATGAGCAGTTCTTC. Protein: CASSGSSGGAYNEQFF. This chain links TRBV6-1 with TRBJ2-1, with TRBD2 matching over 12 bases. CDR1 and CDR2 (germline): MNHNS, SASEGT. The CDR3 runs 16 residues. The junction had 3 bases not matched to a gene; V was cut back by 4 bases and J by 2 bases.

The chain recombines TRBV6-5 with TRBJ1-2; the match to TRBD1 covers 7 bases. This CDR3 has 13 residues. V trimming: 5 bases; J trimming: 8 bases; junction bases outside the gene matches: 8. Per the germline V gene, CDR1 is MNHEY and CDR2 is SVGAGI. CDR3 amino acids: CASSIGQVGGYTF. CDR3 DNA sequence: TGTGCCAGCAGTATAGGACAGGTTGGAGGCTACACCTTC.

V and J are TRBV5-5 and TRBJ2-6; D might be TRBD2 (6 bases). The CDR3 contains 17 residues. The V end lost 3 bases, the J end lost 0 bases, and 13 bases lay between the germline ends. Germline lookup yields CDR1 SGHKS and CDR2 YYEKEE (reference sequence). In DNA, the CDR3 is TGTGCCAGCAGCTCTTTTGGGGAGGTCTCTGGGGCCAACGTCCTGACTTTC. It is translated as CASSSFGEVSGANVLTF.

The chain combines TRBV21-1 with TRBJ2-7; whether TRBD2, the table's D call, matches the DNA was not checked. TRBV21-1 counts as a pseudogene. The CDR3 totals 18 residues. The CDR3 protein is CASSKGRMETITPYEQYF. The CDR3 bases are TGTGCCAGCAGCAAAGGACGAATGGAGACCATAACGCCCTACGAGCAGTACTTC.

The J gene is TRBJ1-5, the V gene TRBV19; D may be TRBD1 (6 bases). The CDR3 sequence is 14 residues long. Per germline, CDR1 LNHDA and CDR2 SQIVND (reference sequence). With 5 bases removed from V and 9 bases from J, the gap between germline ends came to 17 bases. CDR3 DNA sequence: TGTGCCAGTAGTCCGACAGGTCTAACGGTGCCCCAGCATTTT. Amino acid sequence: CASSPTGLTVPQHF.

The chain combines TRBV19 with TRBJ2-1, with 10 bases aligning to TRBD2. Germline trimming cut 3 bases from V and 8 bases from J; bases unmatched to any gene: 16. This CDR3 has 18 residues. Germline V gene sequence: CDR1 LNHDA, CDR2 SQIVND (reference sequence). CDR3 protein: CASSMEGRLAGAIDEQFF. The DNA for the CDR3 is TGTGCCAGTAGTATGGAGGGGAGGCTAGCGGGGGCCATCGATGAGCAGTTCTTC.

This rearrangement joins TRBV7-9 to TRBJ2-2, with TRBD1 matching 7 bases. Looked up from germline, CDR1 is SEHNR and CDR2 is FQNEAQ (reference sequence). The CDR3 is made up of 16 amino acids. J was trimmed by 1 base and V by 5 bases; bases with no gene match: 7. The CDR3 coding sequence is TGTGCCAGCAGCCTCACCGGGACAGTGAACACCGGGGAGCTGTTTTTT. Encoded protein: CASSLTGTVNTGELFF.

The chain combines TRBV3-1 (or the pseudogene TRBV3-2) with TRBJ2-1; 11 bases are shared with TRBD2. The CDR3 length is 14 residues. Losses at the gene ends were 8 bases for V and 5 bases for J; bases not matched to a gene: 5. Germline lookup yields CDR1 LGHDT and CDR2 YNNKEL (reference sequence). The CDR3: CASARLAGNNEQFF. The CDR3 DNA is TGTGCCAGCGCGAGACTAGCGGGAAACAATGAGCAGTTCTTC.

V gene TRBV6-5 combines with J gene TRBJ1-2; D not resolved. Germline values: CDR1 MNHEY, CDR2 SVGAGI. V was shortened by 7 bases and J by 2 bases, with 14 bases between the two germline ends. The CDR3 is 14 amino acids. CDR3 amino acids: CASTPSGENYGYTF. DNA for the CDR3: TGTGCCAGCACCCCGTCTGGGGAGAACTATGGCTACACCTTC.

V is TRBV24-1 and J is TRBJ1-5; 8 bases are shared with TRBD1. This CDR3 spans 15 amino acids. The V gene end was trimmed by 4 bases and the J gene end by 7 bases; junction bases not matched to a gene: 8. The germline CDR1 and CDR2 sequences are KGHDR and SFDVKD. CDR3 in DNA: TGTGCCACCAGTGAAGCGACAGGGGTAGACCAGCCCCAGCATTTT. Translating it yields CATSEATGVDQPQHF.

The chain links TRBV4-2 to TRBJ2-5; D might be TRBD1 (5 bases). V lost 5 bases to trimming and J lost 2 bases, with 9 bases between them. The CDR3 loop spans 13 amino acids. The germline V gene encodes CDR1 LGHNA and CDR2 YNFKEQ. The CDR3 sequence is CASSRQIQETQYF. CDR3 nucleotides: TGTGCCAGCAGCAGACAGATTCAAGAGACCCAGTACTTC.